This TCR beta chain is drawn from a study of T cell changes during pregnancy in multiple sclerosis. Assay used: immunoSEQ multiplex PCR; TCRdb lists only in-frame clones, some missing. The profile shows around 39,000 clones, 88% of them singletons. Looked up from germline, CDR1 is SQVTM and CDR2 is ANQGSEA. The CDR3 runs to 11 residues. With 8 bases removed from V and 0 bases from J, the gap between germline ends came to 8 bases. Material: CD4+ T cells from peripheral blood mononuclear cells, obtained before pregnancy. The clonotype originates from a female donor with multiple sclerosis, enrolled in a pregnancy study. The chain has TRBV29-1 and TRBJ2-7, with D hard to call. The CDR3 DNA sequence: TGCAGCATTGTAAACTCCTACGAGCAGTACTTC. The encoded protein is CSIVNSYEQYF.